This T cell receptor beta chain was recorded in a study of T cell clonality in common variable immunodeficiency (dated by TCRdb to about 2015). Overall results and qualifications from the work: Even though DNA input was the same, control samples had an average of approximately 82,000 unique sequences each, compared with approximately 30,000 in CVID samples. Healthy controls shared more TCRbeta clones with each other than CVID subjects shared among themselves (p < 0.0001). Increased TCRbeta clonality was found in CVID subjects compared with healthy controls (t-test p = 0.018), with the increase being most characteristic of about a third of subjects. Reportedly, TCRbeta sequences from CVID had fewer deletions and N-nucleotide insertions, and highly modified clones with 13 or more V deletions were absent from CVID. Patient heterogeneity within the CVID cohort put limits on correlating repertoire features with clinical complications. It was noted by the authors that sequencing of the repertoires of T cell subpopulations would be needed to clarify the cause of the increased clonality in CVID.

This clone has more than one count but fewer than ten. Its recognized antigen is unknown. One end of the junction is discordant with germline, which a read error may explain. The read gets to within 3 residues of the CDR3 end, and the germline J gene fills in the rest. Inclusive of the bounding cysteine and phenylalanine, the CDR3 is 13 residues long. Of the CDR3's DNA, 30 bases were read; they are in frame from base 1. Via the germline V gene, CDR1 is SGHAT and CDR2 FQNNGV. Most of the CVID patients and most of the healthy controls were of Caucasian heritage. Heparinized peripheral whole blood samples of about 5 to 8 ml were obtained from each donor. TCRbeta CDR3 repertoires were sequenced from genomic DNA of adults with common variable immune deficiency (CVID) and healthy adult controls. There were around 22 healthy adult volunteers in the control group (approximately 12 female and 10 male), ranging in age from about 20 to 75 years, with a mean age of roughly 35. Diluted blood was density-centrifuged over Hypaque 1077 or Ficoll-Paque to isolate peripheral blood mononuclear cells. Genomic DNA was obtained from unsorted mononuclear cells using either Qiagen column purification or a centrifugation-based method.

Equivalent amounts of genomic DNA from CVID and control samples were used as sequencing input. For every sample, a 60 bp segment covering the rearranged TCRbeta CDR3 region was amplified and then sequenced. The immunoSEQ assay, a bias-corrected multiplex PCR with high-throughput sequencing, was employed for TCRbeta amplification. For the original study's pipeline: Each unique nucleotide sequence was treated as a clone and annotated with V, D and J genes, copy number and frequency. Sequences were labeled productive if in frame, and non-productive if out of frame or containing stop codons. As previously described, clonality was computed from Shannon's entropy. The predicted amino acid sequences of productive clones were used to derive mean CDR3 Kyte-Doolittle hydropathy. Hierarchical clustering of scaled V gene usage was performed with the R hclust function using Manhattan distance and complete linkage. Sharing of clones by CDR3 amino acid sequence was evaluated by resampling 12 repertoires per group over 100 rounds. The repertoires were searched for 70 published EBV-specific and almost 250 published CMV-specific TCRbeta sequences. Analysis left out two CVID samples that produced under 10,000 sequences, so around 40 CVID repertoires remained. TCRdb took this table from immuneACCESS and kept in-frame rearrangements with V and J called. Such tables lack part of the clones; where checked against another copy, unresolved V genes explain under half of the gap, and the rest is unexplained. V and J calls and clone size are given by that table; D and trimming were obtained from the DNA. In this sample, fewer than 65,000 clones appear, none counted once only. The ten largest clones add up to roughly 0.83% of the sample.

The receptor comes from a person aged 18 to 75 in good health. The chain is assembled from TRBV11-2 and TRBJ1-5, with the D segment identity uncertain. Sequencing was done on a sample of peripheral blood mononuclear cells. The CDR3 is CVSSLEGNQPQHF. CDR3 bases read: TGTGTCAGCAGCTTAGAAGGGAATCAGCCC. The CDR3, completed at both ends by the reference TRBV11-2 and TRBJ1-5 genes, gives the full variable domain EAGVAQSPRYKIIEKRQSVAFWCNPISGHATLYWYQQILGQGPKLLIQFQNNGVVDDSQLPKDRFSAERLKGVDSTLKIQPAKLEDSAVYLCVSSLEGNQPQHFGDGTRLSIL.